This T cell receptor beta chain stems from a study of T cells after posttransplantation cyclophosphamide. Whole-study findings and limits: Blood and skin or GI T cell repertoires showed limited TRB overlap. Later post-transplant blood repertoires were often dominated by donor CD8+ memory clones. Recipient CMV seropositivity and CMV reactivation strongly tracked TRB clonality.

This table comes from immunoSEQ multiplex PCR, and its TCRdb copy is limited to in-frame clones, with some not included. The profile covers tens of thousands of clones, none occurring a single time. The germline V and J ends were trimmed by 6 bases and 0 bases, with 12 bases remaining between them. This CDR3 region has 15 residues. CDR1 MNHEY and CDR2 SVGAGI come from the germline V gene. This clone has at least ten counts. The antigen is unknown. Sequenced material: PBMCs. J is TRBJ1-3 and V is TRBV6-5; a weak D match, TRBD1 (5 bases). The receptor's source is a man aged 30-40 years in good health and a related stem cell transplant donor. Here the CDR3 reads CASSRQRSSGNTIYF. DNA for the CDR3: TGTGCCAGCAGCCGACAGCGAAGCTCTGGAAACACCATATATTTT.